A selection of T cell receptor beta chains follows, all from one sample in a study of long-term antiretroviral therapy in people with HIV. Some clones are missing from TCRdb's copy, which holds only in-frame ones; the method was immunoSEQ multiplex PCR. This table holds over 25,000 clones, 94% found once. Sequencing was performed on unsorted PBMCs, taken 7.4 years after starting antiretroviral therapy. Receptors originate from a man between 50 and 59 years old with HIV. The CDR3 runs from the conserved cysteine through the conserved F or W. A D gene is named only where the DNA matches it firmly. Clone size is given for some rows only: seen once, a few or many times, or a class if the clone is expanded.

D gene	clone size	V gene	CDR3 length	J gene	CDR3 protein	CDR3 DNA
TRBD1	-	TRBV19	15	TRBJ2-4	CASSTPAPDRDIQYF	TGTGCCAGTAGTACCCCGGCCCCGGACAGGGACATTCAGTACTTC
TRBD1	-	TRBV27	12	TRBJ2-2	CASSLSTGKLFF	TGTGCCAGCAGTTTATCGACAGGGAAGCTGTTTTTT
TRBD2	-	TRBV4-1	17	TRBJ2-3	CASSLLGTSGGKDTQYF	TGCGCCAGCAGCCTACTCGGGACTAGCGGGGGGAAAGATACGCAGTATTTT
-	-	TRBV19	11	TRBJ2-1	CASSNGVEQFF	TGTGCCAGTAGTAACGGTGTTGAGCAGTTCTTC
TRBD2	-	TRBV9	15	TRBJ2-7	CASSVGTSGGNEQYF	TGTGCCAGCAGCGTCGGGACTAGCGGGGGGAACGAGCAGTACTTC
TRBD1	once	TRBV11-2	15	TRBJ1-4	CASSPGTGTNEKLFF	TGTGCCAGCAGCCCTGGGACAGGTACTAATGAAAAACTGTTTTTT
-	-	TRBV4-1	16	TRBJ2-1	CASSQDEDTAYNEQFF	TGCGCCAGCAGCCAAGATGAGGACACCGCCTACAATGAGCAGTTCTTC
TRBD1	-	TRBV4-3	18	TRBJ1-5	CASSQETGRGYSNQPQHF	TGCGCCAGCAGCCAAGAGACAGGGAGGGGATATAGCAATCAGCCCCAGCATTTT
TRBD1	-	TRBV6-1	13	TRBJ1-2	CASTRDRDIGYTF	TGTGCCAGCACCCGGGACAGGGACATTGGCTACACCTTC
TRBD2	-	TRBV2	16	TRBJ2-3	CASTPSGGGRTDTQYF	TGTGCCAGCACCCCTAGCGGGGGGGGCCGCACAGATACGCAGTATTTT
TRBD1	-	TRBV5-6	12	TRBJ2-5	CASGTGEETQYF	TGTGCCAGCGGGACAGGGGAAGAGACCCAGTACTTC
-	-	TRBV11-2	16	TRBJ2-7	CASSLGRGRGNYEQYF	TGTGCCAGCAGCTTAGGCCGGGGGAGGGGGAATTACGAGCAGTACTTC
TRBD2	-	TRBV9	15	TRBJ2-2	CASSVDGGYTGELFF	TGTGCCAGCAGCGTAGACGGGGGGTATACCGGGGAGCTGTTTTTT
TRBD1	-	TRBV30	15	TRBJ2-2	CAWNLAGGVSGELFF	TGTGCCTGGAATTTGGCAGGGGGCGTTTCCGGGGAGCTGTTTTTT
TRBD1	-	TRBV6-1	15	TRBJ2-1	CASRFRDRPYNEQFF	TGTGCCAGCAGATTCCGGGACAGACCATACAATGAGCAGTTCTTC
TRBD2	once	TRBV10-1	14	TRBJ2-3	CASGKSGGTDTQYF	TGCGCCAGCGGCAAGTCGGGGGGGACAGATACGCAGTATTTT
-	-	TRBV18	13	TRBJ1-6	CASSSGTYSPLHF	TGTGCCAGCTCATCCGGGACCTACTCACCCCTCCACTTT
TRBD2	-	TRBV6-6	16	TRBJ2-2	CASSYFTSGGGGELFF	TGTGCCAGCAGTTACTTTACTAGCGGGGGAGGCGGGGAGCTGTTTTTT
-	-	TRBV2	16	TRBJ2-1	CASSSHLGASNNEQFF	TGTGCCAGCAGTAGCCATCTGGGAGCCAGCAACAATGAGCAGTTCTTC
-	-	TRBV28	14	TRBJ1-6	CASRMTYQGSPLHF	TGTGCCAGCAGGATGACCTACCAGGGGTCACCCCTCCACTTT
-	-	TRBV19	15	TRBJ1-6	CASSEGGSYNSPLHF	TGTGCCAGTTCGGAGGGGGGTTCCTATAATTCACCCCTCCACTTT
TRBD1	-	TRBV5-8	17	TRBJ1-1	CASSSPDRGRYRTEAFF	TGTGCCAGCAGCTCGCCCGACAGGGGAAGATATCGCACTGAAGCTTTCTTT
-	-	TRBV30	13	TRBJ1-2	CAWSGQGPSGYTF	TGTGCCTGGAGTGGGCAGGGACCAAGCGGCTACACCTTC
TRBD1	few	TRBV30	13	TRBJ1-1	CAWAGGLNTEAFF	TGTGCCTGGGCAGGGGGACTGAACACTGAAGCTTTCTTT
-	-	TRBV25-1	13	TRBJ2-7	CASSDLRGHEQYF	TGTGCCAGCAGTGACCTCAGGGGCCACGAGCAGTACTTC
-	-	TRBV2	13	TRBJ2-1	CASVDGSYNEQFF	TGTGCCAGCGTGGACGGATCCTACAATGAGCAGTTCTTC
-	-	TRBV5-6	13	TRBJ1-5	CASSLAGNQPQHF	TGTGCCAGCAGCTTGGCCGGGAATCAGCCCCAGCATTTT
TRBD1	-	TRBV6-8	11	TRBJ1-5	CASSFSGQPFF	TGTGCCAGCAGTTTTTCGGGACAGCCCTTCTTT
-	-	TRBV5-8	15	TRBJ2-5	CASSLAVGVWETQYF	TGTGCCAGCAGCTTGGCGGTTGGGGTCTGGGAGACCCAGTACTTC
-	-	TRBV10-1	19	TRBJ1-2	CASSESYYPLTWTDYGYTF	TGCGCCAGCAGTGAGTCTTATTACCCGCTGACTTGGACGGACTATGGCTACACCTTC
-	-	TRBV5-1	17	TRBJ1-3	CASSLGSGQPSGNTIYF	TGCGCCAGCAGCTTGGGATCAGGGCAACCGTCTGGAAACACCATATATTTT
TRBD1	-	TRBV5-1	14	TRBJ2-7	CASSLAGQGYEQYF	TGCGCCAGCAGCTTGGCGGGACAGGGATACGAGCAGTACTTC
-	-	TRBV18	15	TRBJ2-6	CASSPADSGANVLTF	TGTGCCAGCTCACCGGCAGACTCTGGGGCCAACGTCCTGACTTTC
-	-	TRBV4-3	15	TRBJ2-7	CASSQASGISYEQYF	TGCGCCAGCAGCCAAGCCTCCGGGATTTCCTACGAGCAGTACTTC
TRBD1	-	TRBV28	15	TRBJ1-1	CASSSLAGGVREAFF	TGTGCCAGCAGTTCCCTTGCAGGGGGGGTTCGGGAAGCTTTCTTT
-	-	TRBV5-6	15	TRBJ1-1	CASSLSSLGNTEAFF	TGTGCCAGCAGCTTGAGCAGCCTGGGGAACACTGAAGCTTTCTTT
-	-	TRBV5-1	17	TRBJ2-2	CASSFVGGRGFAGELFF	TGCGCCAGCAGCTTTGTTGGGGGCAGGGGCTTCGCCGGGGAGCTGTTTTTT
-	-	TRBV30	13	TRBJ2-4	CAWSQGTGNIQYF	TGTGCCTGGAGCCAAGGGACGGGAAACATTCAGTACTTC
-	-	TRBV5-1	14	TRBJ2-7	CASSSEGRRYEQYF	TGCGCCAGCAGCTCCGAGGGGCGCAGGTACGAGCAGTACTTC
-	-	TRBV4-3	17	TRBJ2-3	CASSQDLSGPGTDTQYF	TGCGCCAGCAGCCAAGATCTATCGGGGCCTGGCACAGATACGCAGTATTTT
TRBD1	once	TRBV19	12	TRBJ2-1	CASKTGANEQFF	TGTGCCAGTAAGACAGGGGCTAATGAGCAGTTCTTC
-	-	TRBV5-6	15	TRBJ2-7	CASSEGTSYYHEQYF	TGTGCCAGCAGCGAAGGGACCAGCTACTACCACGAGCAGTACTTC
TRBD1	-	TRBV6-6	13	TRBJ1-4	CASSDRGHEKLFF	TGTGCCAGCAGTGACAGGGGGCATGAAAAACTGTTTTTT
-	-	TRBV4-1	15	TRBJ2-1	CASSDPGSSYNEQFF	TGCGCCAGCAGCGATCCCGGTAGCTCCTACAATGAGCAGTTCTTC
-	-	TRBV7-8	13	TRBJ2-2	CASSSLVTGELFF	TGTGCCAGCAGCTCACTAGTAACCGGGGAGCTGTTTTTT
-	few	TRBV6-5	15	TRBJ2-3	CASSYGSLGADTQYF	TGTGCCAGCAGTTACGGCAGCCTGGGGGCAGATACGCAGTATTTT
-	-	TRBV19	18	TRBJ2-3	CASSIEPPGHFNPDTQYF	TGTGCCAGTAGTATAGAGCCCCCGGGACACTTTAATCCAGATACGCAGTATTTT
TRBD2	-	TRBV9	16	TRBJ2-3	CASSVVLAGGADTQYF	TGTGCCAGCAGCGTAGTTCTAGCGGGGGGAGCAGATACGCAGTATTTT
-	-	TRBV5-1	13	TRBJ2-7	CASSLAEGYEQYF	TGCGCCAGCAGCTTGGCCGAGGGATACGAGCAGTACTTC
TRBD2	-	TRBV5-1	14	TRBJ2-1	CASSSSGAYNEQFF	TGCGCCAGCAGCTCTAGCGGGGCTTACAATGAGCAGTTCTTC
TRBD2	-	TRBV2	13	TRBJ2-7	CASVGLAGDEQYF	TGTGCCAGCGTGGGACTAGCGGGGGATGAGCAGTACTTC
-	-	TRBV10-3	15	TRBJ1-1	CAISESTGQTTEAFF	TGTGCCATCAGTGAGTCGACTGGACAGACCACTGAAGCTTTCTTT
TRBD1	once	TRBV7-6	14	TRBJ2-7	CASSLPGQTYEQYF	TGTGCCAGCAGCCTTCCGGGACAGACTTACGAGCAGTACTTC
TRBD1	-	TRBV28	16	TRBJ1-5	CASSLGTGFLGQPQHF	TGTGCCAGCAGTTTGGGGACAGGGTTTTTGGGTCAGCCCCAGCATTTT
-	-	TRBV21-1	16	TRBJ1-2	CASSKKEGDANYGYTF	TGTGCCAGCAGCAAAAAAGAAGGGGATGCTAACTATGGCTACACCTTC
-	-	TRBV5-4	17	TRBJ2-6	CASSLSSSSSGANVLTF	TGTGCCAGCAGCTTGTCGAGTTCCAGCTCTGGGGCCAACGTCCTGACTTTC
TRBD1	-	TRBV29-1	13	TRBJ1-3	CSVGDRRGNTIYF	TGCAGCGTTGGGGACAGGCGGGGAAACACCATATATTTT
-	-	TRBV21-1	15	TRBJ1-3	CASVGQVASGNTIYF	-
TRBD1	once	TRBV6-5	15	TRBJ1-3	CASSYWDRGGNTIYF	TGTGCCAGCAGTTATTGGGACAGGGGTGGAAACACCATATATTTT
TRBD1	few	TRBV10-2	18	TRBJ2-2	CASRGSRATGGGSGELFF	TGCGCCAGCAGAGGCTCAAGGGCTACAGGGGGCGGGTCCGGGGAGCTGTTTTTT